This TCR beta chain was recorded in a study of blood T cell repertoires in COVID-19. Across the study: PBMCs, B-cell-depleted T cells, or T cells provided the cDNA or gDNA that made up the material.

Original analysis: From reference gene primer amplification, estimates of nucleated cell counts were derived. Measured with immunoSEQ multiplex PCR; TCRdb has only the in-frame clones, and not every one. That table furnishes V, J and clone size, whereas the DNA furnished D and trimming. The sample shows hundreds of thousands of clones, about nine tenths of them seen only once. This CDR3 comprises 14 residues. V lost 0 bases and J 5 bases, leaving 9 bases between the germline ends. The germline V gene encodes CDR1 SGHRS and CDR2 YFSETQ. Recruitment covered about 26 US areas and drew participants whose ages spanned roughly 18 to 100 years. Clinical history as reported by participants underpinned cohort assignment.

What was sequenced was PBMCs or T cells enriched from blood (not recorded which). The chain joins TRBV5-1 to TRBJ2-1, with a weak D call TRBD1 (5 bases). The TCR comes from a woman aged 25 to 39 with acute COVID-19. CDR3 sequence reads: CASSLDTGNNEQFF. DNA of the CDR3: TGCGCCAGCAGCTTGGACACAGGCAACAATGAGCAGTTCTTC.